This T cell receptor (beta chain) was obtained from a study of cytomegalovirus exposure and HLA in healthy donors. Primers included in the PCR were 60 Vbeta and 13 Jbeta primers. Repertoires were generated with immunoSEQ multiplex PCR, while TCRdb's copy carries only in-frame clones and drops some. The sample shows around 39,000 clones, 50% to 75% of them seen only once. CDR3 length: 16 amino acids. The V end lost 3 bases, the J end lost 7 bases, and 17 bases lay between the germline ends. CDR1 is SGHRS and CDR2 is YFSETQ in the germline V gene. The TCR was taken from a human donor in good health. Material for sequencing was PBMCs. This rearrangement joins TRBV5-1 to TRBJ2-6; D might be TRBD1 (5 bases). CDR3 in amino acids: CASSSKGSREANVLTF. The CDR3, as DNA: TGCGCCAGCAGCTCAAAGGGGTCCAGGGAAGCCAACGTCCTGACTTTC.